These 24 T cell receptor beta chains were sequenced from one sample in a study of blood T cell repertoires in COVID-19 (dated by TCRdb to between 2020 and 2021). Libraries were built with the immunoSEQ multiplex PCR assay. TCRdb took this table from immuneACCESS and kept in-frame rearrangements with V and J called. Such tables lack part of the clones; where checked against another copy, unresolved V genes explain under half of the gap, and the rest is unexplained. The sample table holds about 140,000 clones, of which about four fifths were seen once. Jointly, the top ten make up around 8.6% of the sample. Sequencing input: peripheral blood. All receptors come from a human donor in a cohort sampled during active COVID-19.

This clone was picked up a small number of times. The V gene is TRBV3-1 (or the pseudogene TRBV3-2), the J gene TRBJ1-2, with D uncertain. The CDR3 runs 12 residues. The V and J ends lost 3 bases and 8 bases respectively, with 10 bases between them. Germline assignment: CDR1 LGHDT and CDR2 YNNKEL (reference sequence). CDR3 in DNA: TGTGCCAGCAGCCACCTCCTTGAGGGCTACACCTTC. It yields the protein CASSHLLEGYTF.

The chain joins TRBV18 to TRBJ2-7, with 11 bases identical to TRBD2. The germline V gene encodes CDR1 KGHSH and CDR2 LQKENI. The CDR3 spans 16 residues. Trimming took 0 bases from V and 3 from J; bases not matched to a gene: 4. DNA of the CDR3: TGTGCCAGCTCACCACCGATACTAGCGGGGGACTACGAGCAGTACTTC. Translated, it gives CASSPPILAGDYEQYF.

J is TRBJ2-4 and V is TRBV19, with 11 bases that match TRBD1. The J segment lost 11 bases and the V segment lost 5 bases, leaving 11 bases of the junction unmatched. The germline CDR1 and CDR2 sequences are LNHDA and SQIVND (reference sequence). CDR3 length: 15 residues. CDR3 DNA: TGTGCCAGTAGTGGGGTGGGACAGGGGGGATTTCTTCAGTACTTC. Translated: CASSGVGQGGFLQYF.

CDR3 nucleotides: TGTGCCAGCAGACGATTCCGGGACACATCCTACGAGCAGTACTTC. It encodes CASRRFRDTSYEQYF. V is TRBV6-5 and J is TRBJ2-7, with D perhaps matching TRBD1 (6 bases). There are 15 residues in the CDR3. Germline V CDR1 and CDR2: MNHEY, SVGAGI. Trimming pared 6 bases from V and 1 base from J, leaving 16 bases between.

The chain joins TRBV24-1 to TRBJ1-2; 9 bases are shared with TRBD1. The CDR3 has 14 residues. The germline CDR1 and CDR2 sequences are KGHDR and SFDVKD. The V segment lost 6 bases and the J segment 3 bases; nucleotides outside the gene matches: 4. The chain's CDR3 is CATSSGQGYYGYTF. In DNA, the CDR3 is TGTGCCACCAGTTCGGGACAGGGCTACTATGGCTACACCTTC.

CDR3 sequence (DNA): TGTGCCAGCAGCCAATTGCGGGGGGGCCGGACCGGGGAGCTGTTTTTT. Its translation is CASSQLRGGRTGELFF. The chain combines TRBV4-2 with TRBJ2-2; 9 bases match TRBD2. The V segment lost 2 bases and the J segment 5 bases; nucleotides outside the gene matches: 6. This CDR3 has 16 amino acids. In germline, CDR1 is LGHNA, CDR2 YNFKEQ.

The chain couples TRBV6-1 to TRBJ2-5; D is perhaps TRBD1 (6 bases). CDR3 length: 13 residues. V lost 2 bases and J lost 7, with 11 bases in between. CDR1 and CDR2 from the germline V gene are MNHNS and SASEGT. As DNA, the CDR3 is TGTGCCAGCAGTGAAACAGGGAGTGTGACCCAGTACTTC. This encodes CASSETGSVTQYF.

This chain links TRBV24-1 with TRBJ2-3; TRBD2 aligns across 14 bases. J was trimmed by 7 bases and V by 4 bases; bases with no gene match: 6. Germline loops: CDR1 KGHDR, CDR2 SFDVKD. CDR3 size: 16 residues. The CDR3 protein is CATSEPGTSGGNTQYF. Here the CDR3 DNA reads TGTGCCACCAGTGAACCCGGGACTAGCGGGGGCAATACGCAGTATTTT.

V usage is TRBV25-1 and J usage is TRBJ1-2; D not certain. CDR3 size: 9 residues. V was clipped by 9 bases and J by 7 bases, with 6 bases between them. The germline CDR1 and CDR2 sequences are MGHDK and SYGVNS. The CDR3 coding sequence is TGTGCCAGTCGGTGTGGCTACACCTTC. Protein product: CASRCGYTF.

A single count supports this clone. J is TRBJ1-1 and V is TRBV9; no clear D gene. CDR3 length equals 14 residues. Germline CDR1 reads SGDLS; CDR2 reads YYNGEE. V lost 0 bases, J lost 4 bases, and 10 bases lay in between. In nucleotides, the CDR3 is TGTGCCAGCAGCGTAGCAGGTCTGAGCACTGAAGCTTTCTTT. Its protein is CASSVAGLSTEAFF.

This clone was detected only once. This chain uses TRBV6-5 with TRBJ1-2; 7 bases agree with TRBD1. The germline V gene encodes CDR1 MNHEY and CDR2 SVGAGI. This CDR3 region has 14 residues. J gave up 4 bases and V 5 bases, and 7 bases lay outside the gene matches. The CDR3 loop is CASSIKQGSYGYTF. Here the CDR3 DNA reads TGTGCCAGCAGTATAAAACAGGGGAGCTATGGCTACACCTTC.

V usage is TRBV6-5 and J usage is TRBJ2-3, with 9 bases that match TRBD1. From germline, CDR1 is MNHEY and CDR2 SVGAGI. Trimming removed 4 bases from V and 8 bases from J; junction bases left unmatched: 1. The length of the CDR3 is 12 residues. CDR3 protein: CASSSDRGTQYF. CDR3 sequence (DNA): TGTGCCAGCAGTTCGGACAGGGGTACGCAGTATTTT.

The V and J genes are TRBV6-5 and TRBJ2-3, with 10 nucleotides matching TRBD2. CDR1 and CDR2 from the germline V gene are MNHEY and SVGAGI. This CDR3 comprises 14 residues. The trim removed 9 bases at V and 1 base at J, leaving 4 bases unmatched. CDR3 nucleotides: TGTGCCAGTAGAGGGACTAGCGGCACAGATACGCAGTATTTT. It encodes CASRGTSGTDTQYF.

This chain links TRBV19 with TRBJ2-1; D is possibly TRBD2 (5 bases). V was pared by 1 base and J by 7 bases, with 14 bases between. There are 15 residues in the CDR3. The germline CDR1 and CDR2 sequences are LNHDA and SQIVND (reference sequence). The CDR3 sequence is CASSIAGKGENEQFF. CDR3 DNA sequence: TGTGCCAGTAGTATAGCCGGCAAGGGAGAGAATGAGCAGTTCTTC.

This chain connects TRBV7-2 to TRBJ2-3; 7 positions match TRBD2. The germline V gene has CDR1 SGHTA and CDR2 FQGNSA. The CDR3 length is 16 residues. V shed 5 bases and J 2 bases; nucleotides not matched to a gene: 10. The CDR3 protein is CASSLQAGPYTDTQYF. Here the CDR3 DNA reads TGTGCCAGCAGCCTTCAAGCGGGGCCTTACACAGATACGCAGTATTTT.

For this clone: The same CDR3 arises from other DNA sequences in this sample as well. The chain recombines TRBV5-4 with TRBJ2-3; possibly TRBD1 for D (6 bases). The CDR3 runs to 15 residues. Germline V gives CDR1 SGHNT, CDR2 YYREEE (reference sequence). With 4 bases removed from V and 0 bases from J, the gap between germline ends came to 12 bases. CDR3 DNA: TGTGCCAGCAGCCCCTCGGGACAAAGCACAGATACGCAGTATTTT. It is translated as CASSPSGQSTDTQYF.

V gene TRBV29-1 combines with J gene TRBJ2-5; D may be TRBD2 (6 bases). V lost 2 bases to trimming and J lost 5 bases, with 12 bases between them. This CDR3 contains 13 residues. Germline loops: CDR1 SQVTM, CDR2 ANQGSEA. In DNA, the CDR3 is TGCAGCGTTGAATGGGGGGTCCAGGAGACCCAGTACTTC. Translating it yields CSVEWGVQETQYF.

The CDR3 nucleotides read TGCGCCAGCAGCTCCACAACTAATGAAAAACTGTTTTTT. Translating it yields CASSSTTNEKLFF. The chain employs TRBV5-1 and TRBJ1-4, with D unclear. The CDR3 is 13 residues long. The V gene's germline CDR1 is SGHRS and CDR2 YFSETQ. Trimming left V 3 bases short and J 0 bases short, with 3 bases between.

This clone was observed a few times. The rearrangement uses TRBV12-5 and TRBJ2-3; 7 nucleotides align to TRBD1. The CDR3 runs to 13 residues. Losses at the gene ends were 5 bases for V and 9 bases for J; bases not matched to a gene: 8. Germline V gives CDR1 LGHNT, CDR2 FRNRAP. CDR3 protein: CASGRPGGNTQYF. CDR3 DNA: TGTGCTAGTGGTCGCCCAGGGGGAAACACGCAGTATTTT.

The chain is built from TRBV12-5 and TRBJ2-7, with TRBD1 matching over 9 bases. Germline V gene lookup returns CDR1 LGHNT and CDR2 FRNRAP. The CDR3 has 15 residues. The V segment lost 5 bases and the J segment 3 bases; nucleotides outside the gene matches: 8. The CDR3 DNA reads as TGTGCTAGTGGTCTGGGAAGGACAGGGGACTACGAGCAGTACTTC. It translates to CASGLGRTGDYEQYF.

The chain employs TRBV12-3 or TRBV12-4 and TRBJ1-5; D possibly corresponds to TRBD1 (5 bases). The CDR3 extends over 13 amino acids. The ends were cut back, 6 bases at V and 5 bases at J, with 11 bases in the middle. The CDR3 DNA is TGTGCCAGCAGCCCTCGGGGGGATCAGCCCCAGCATTTT. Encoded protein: CASSPRGDQPQHF.

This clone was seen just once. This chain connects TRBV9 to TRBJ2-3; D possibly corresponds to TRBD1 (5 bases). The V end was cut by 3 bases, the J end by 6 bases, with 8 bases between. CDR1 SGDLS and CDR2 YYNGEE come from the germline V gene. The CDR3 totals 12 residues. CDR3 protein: CASSDQGDTQYF. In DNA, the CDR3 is TGTGCCAGCAGCGACCAGGGCGATACGCAGTATTTT.

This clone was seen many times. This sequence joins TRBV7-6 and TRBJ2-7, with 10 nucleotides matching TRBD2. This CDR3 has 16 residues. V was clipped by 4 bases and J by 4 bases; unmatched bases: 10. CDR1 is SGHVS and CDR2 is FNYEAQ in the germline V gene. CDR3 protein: CASSSGGSGGTYEQYF. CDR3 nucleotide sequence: TGTGCCAGCAGCTCTGGAGGTAGCGGGGGGACTTACGAGCAGTACTTC.

The CDR3 sequence is CASSLRTGATEAFF. In nucleotides, the CDR3 is TGTGCCAGCAGCTTACGGACAGGGGCCACTGAAGCTTTCTTT. The chain carries TRBV5-8 and TRBJ1-1, with 9 bases that match TRBD1. The V segment lost 2 bases and the J segment 4 bases; nucleotides outside the gene matches: 3. The CDR3 is 14 amino acids. The germline V gene encodes CDR1 SGHTS and CDR2 YDEGEE.